The rows below give T cell receptor beta chains drawn from one sample of a study of blood T cell repertoires in COVID-19. The method was immunoSEQ multiplex PCR; TCRdb's version includes in-frame clones alone and lacks a portion of them. Of over 25,000 clones listed, just over 85% are singletons. Sequencing used peripheral blood. These receptors all come from a woman aged 50 to 60 with active COVID-19. The CDR3 runs from the conserved cysteine through the conserved F or W. The D gene is left open where the match is weak. Expanded clones get a size class; other rows say once, few or many, or leave the size out.

>.|TRBV11-2|TRBJ1-1|.|15
CASSLRFDMNTEAFF
TGTGCCAGCAGCCTCCGGTTCGACATGAACACTGAAGCTTTCTTT
>.|TRBV11-2|TRBJ2-3|.|16
CASSLSLGGGTDTQYF
TGTGCCAGCAGCTTGTCCCTTGGGGGAGGTACAGATACGCAGTATTTT
>.|TRBV9|TRBJ2-7|TRBD1|15
CASSLHPGQGEEQYF
TGTGCCAGCAGCTTACACCCGGGACAGGGCGAGGAGCAGTACTTC
>.|TRBV29-1|TRBJ2-7|TRBD1|12
CSVARDSYEQYF
TGCAGCGTAGCTCGGGACAGCTACGAGCAGTACTTC
>.|TRBV7-9|TRBJ2-5|TRBD1|17
CASSPPPHRTGLKTQYF
TGTGCCAGCAGCCCACCGCCCCATCGGACAGGGTTAAAGACCCAGTACTTC
>.|TRBV6-5|TRBJ2-5|.|12
CASSRTGITQYF
TGTGCCAGCAGTCGCACGGGGATTACCCAGTACTTC
>few|TRBV12-5|TRBJ2-3|.|12
CASGWSGDTQYF
TGTGCTAGTGGTTGGAGCGGAGATACGCAGTATTTT
>.|TRBV28|TRBJ2-6|.|14
CASRPSSGANVLTF
TGTGCCAGCAGACCGAGCTCTGGGGCCAACGTCCTGACTTTC
>.|TRBV18|TRBJ2-3|TRBD2|13
CASAGLVGDTQYF
TGTGCCAGCGCCGGACTAGTCGGAGATACGCAGTATTTT
>.|TRBV6-5|TRBJ2-5|TRBD2|14
CASSRASGMETQYF
TGTGCCAGCAGTCGAGCTAGCGGGATGGAGACCCAGTACTTC
>few|TRBV10-3|TRBJ1-1|TRBD1|14
CAMSPGTGADEAFF
TGTGCCATGTCCCCAGGGACAGGGGCGGATGAAGCTTTCTTT
>once|TRBV4-1|TRBJ2-2|TRBD1|15
CASSRGDRTLGELFF
TGCGCCAGCAGCCGAGGGGACAGGACTCTCGGGGAGCTGTTTTTT
>.|TRBV19|TRBJ1-2|.|13
CASSVTGNYGYTF
TGTGCCAGTAGTGTTACAGGGAACTATGGCTACACCTTC
>.|TRBV5-1|TRBJ2-1|TRBD2|15
CASTKTSGNYNEQFF
TGCGCCAGCACTAAGACTAGCGGAAATTACAATGAGCAGTTCTTC
>.|TRBV30|TRBJ2-5|.|11
CAWGSQETQYF
TGTGCCTGGGGGAGCCAAGAGACCCAGTACTTC
>.|TRBV6-5|TRBJ1-1|TRBD1|16
CASSYSETGWHTEAFF
TGTGCCAGCAGTTACTCGGAGACAGGGTGGCACACTGAAGCTTTCTTT
>medium-sized|TRBV11-2|TRBJ2-3|TRBD2|15
CASSFSGSSTDTQYF
TGTGCCAGCAGCTTTAGCGGGTCTAGCACAGATACGCAGTATTTT
>.|TRBV28|TRBJ2-2|.|12
CASSLTTGELFF
TGTGCCAGCAGTTTAACAACCGGGGAGCTGTTTTTT
>.|TRBV19|TRBJ2-2|.|16
CASSMGWLAGTGELFF
TGTGCCAGTAGTATGGGGTGGCTAGCTGGCACCGGGGAGCTGTTTTTT
>few|TRBV19|TRBJ2-1|.|15
CASSIGLGLRNEQFF
TGTGCCAGTAGTATAGGACTAGGACTTCGGAATGAGCAGTTCTTC
>.|TRBV5-8|TRBJ2-6|TRBD1|15
CASSPTGSGANVLTF
TGTGCCAGCAGCCCGACAGGGAGTGGGGCCAACGTCCTGACTTTC
>.|TRBV18|TRBJ2-7|TRBD1|15
CASSPWGTGEDEQYF
TGTGCCAGCTCACCCTGGGGTACAGGGGAAGACGAGCAGTACTTC